These 20 T cell receptor beta chains came from one sample sequenced in a study of long-term antiretroviral therapy in people with HIV. Run at survey level, the immunoSEQ assay was version v3.0. The data were produced by immunoSEQ multiplex PCR, yet TCRdb's version contains in-frame clones alone and is incomplete. The sample contains 14,000 or so clones, roughly 77% of which appear only once. The sample consisted of unsorted PBMCs, taken 3.1 years after starting antiretroviral therapy. These receptors came from a middle-aged man with HIV.

The rearrangement uses TRBV12-5 and TRBJ2-1; D might be TRBD2 (6 bases). Germline lookup yields CDR1 LGHNT and CDR2 FRNRAP. Trimming cost V 5 bases and J 2 bases, with 16 bases left between them. The CDR3 contains 16 residues. CDR3 coding DNA: TGTGCTAGTGGTCCTCCCGGGGTAGCGGCCTACAATGAGCAGTTCTTC. This codes for CASGPPGVAAYNEQFF.

The rearrangement uses TRBV19 and TRBJ2-7, with D perhaps assigned TRBD1 or TRBD2 (5 bases each). CDR3 length: 16 residues. Germline-derived CDR1 and CDR2 are LNHDA and SQIVND (reference sequence). V lost 7 bases, J lost 4 bases, and 23 bases lay in between. The CDR3 DNA reads as TGTGCCAGTAAGGAGGCGGACCAAGGACACCTTTACGAGCAGTACTTC. It encodes CASKEADQGHLYEQYF. Full variable domain (rest looked up from reference TRBV19 and TRBJ2-7): DGGITQSPKYLFRKEGQNVTLSCEQNLNHDAMYWYRQDPGQGLRLIYYSQIVNDFQKGDIAEGYSVSREKKESFPLTVTSAQKNPTAFYLCASKEADQGHLYEQYFGPGTRLTVT.

The genes are TRBV6-6 and TRBJ2-7; tentatively, D is TRBD1 (5 bases). The V end was cut by 8 bases, the J end by 1 base, with 15 bases between. CDR1 and CDR2 (germline): MNHNY, SVGAGI (reference sequence). The CDR3 is made up of 14 amino acids. CDR3 region: CASCPRRESYEQYF. The CDR3 DNA sequence: TGTGCCAGCTGCCCCCGCAGGGAATCCTACGAGCAGTACTTC.

This sequence joins TRBV29-1 and TRBJ2-7; 10 bases map to TRBD1. V shed 7 bases and J 6 bases; nucleotides not matched to a gene: 6. The CDR3 sequence is 12 residues long. Germline lookup yields CDR1 SQVTM and CDR2 ANQGSEA. In DNA form, the CDR3 reads TGCAGCGCTATGACAGGGGGCGGCGAGCAGTACTTC. The encoded protein is CSAMTGGGEQYF.

The V and J genes are TRBV27 and TRBJ1-2, with D perhaps TRBD1 (5 bases). Trimming took 0 bases from V and 7 from J, leaving 12 bases between them. CDR3 length: 14 residues. Germline V CDR1 and CDR2: MNHEY, SMNVEV (reference sequence). The CDR3 loop reads CASSLSEGRGGYTF. The CDR3 DNA follows: TGTGCCAGCAGTTTATCTGAGGGGAGAGGTGGCTACACCTTC.

This sequence joins TRBV28 and TRBJ2-2; 11 bases align to TRBD1. CDR1 is MDHEN, CDR2 SYDVKM, per germline. J gave up 3 bases and V 3 bases, and 12 bases lay outside the gene matches. The CDR3 consists of 19 residues. CDR3 coding DNA: TGTGCCAGCAGTTTGGTTGGACAGGGGGCTGGGGCTTACACCGGGGAGCTGTTTTTT. This gives the protein CASSLVGQGAGAYTGELFF. The full variable domain, its missing parts supplied by reference TRBV28 and TRBJ2-2, is DVKVTQSSRYLVKRTGEKVFLECVQDMDHENMFWYRQDPGLGLRLIYFSYDVKMKEKGDIPEGYSVSREKKERFSLILESASTNQTSMYLCASSLVGQGAGAYTGELFFGEGSRLTVL.

The table lists this clone with a count of one. The chain couples TRBV10-3 to TRBJ2-1; D gene ambiguous. The CDR3 extends over 15 amino acids. The V end was cut by 2 bases, the J end by 0 bases, with 8 bases between. In germline, CDR1 is ENHRY, CDR2 SYGVKD. In nucleotides, the CDR3 is TGTGCCATCAGTGAGAAGGCGAGCTCCTACAATGAGCAGTTCTTC. Amino acids: CAISEKASSYNEQFF.

J is TRBJ2-2 and V is TRBV6-1; TRBD1 agrees at 8 bases. CDR1 MNHNS and CDR2 SASEGT come from the germline V gene. There are 15 residues in the CDR3. The trim removed 4 bases at V and 0 bases at J, leaving 1 base unmatched. The CDR3 DNA follows: TGTGCCAGCAGTGGCAGGGGGCCGAACACCGGGGAGCTGTTTTTT. This encodes CASSGRGPNTGELFF.

The chain couples TRBV4-1 to TRBJ1-2; D is undetermined. CDR1 MGHRA and CDR2 YSYEKL come from the germline V gene. V was pared by 0 bases and J by 6 bases, with 11 bases between. CDR3 length equals 14 residues. The DNA of the CDR3 is TGCGCCAGCAGCCAAGATTCGGGGAACAATGGCTACACCTTC. This gives the protein CASSQDSGNNGYTF.

Only a few counts were recorded for this clone. The gene calls are TRBV9 and TRBJ1-3, with TRBD1 as a possible D gene (6 bases). V was clipped by 1 base and J by 0 bases, with 14 bases between them. The length of the CDR3 is 17 residues. In germline, CDR1 is SGDLS, CDR2 YYNGEE. The DNA of the CDR3 is TGTGCCAGCAGCGTACGCCCGGGGGCCCTCTCTGGAAACACCATATATTTT. Protein product: CASSVRPGALSGNTIYF.

The V call is TRBV28, the J call TRBJ2-3, with 11 bases matching TRBD1. This CDR3 is 15 amino acids long. V lost 6 bases and J lost 4; bases outside the gene matches: 6. The V gene's germline CDR1 is MDHEN and CDR2 SYDVKM. DNA of the CDR3: TGTGCCAGCAGCATCCCGGGACAGGGGGCAGATACGCAGTATTTT. This codes for CASSIPGQGADTQYF.

V usage is TRBV6-5 and J usage is TRBJ2-7; tentatively, D is TRBD2 (7 bases). Trimming stripped 1 base from V and 5 bases from J, with 12 bases between. The CDR3 has 14 residues. In germline, CDR1 is MNHEY, CDR2 SVGAGI. The CDR3 nucleotides read TGTGCCAGCAGTTACTGGCCGGGGGGCGACGAGCAGTACTTC. This gives the protein CASSYWPGGDEQYF.

This chain joins TRBV11-3 and TRBJ2-1; D gene uncertain. The CDR3 runs 13 residues. CDR1 and CDR2 from the germline V gene are SGHNT and YENEEA. Trimming stripped 4 bases from V and 0 bases from J, with 4 bases between. In DNA, the CDR3 is TGTGCCAGCAGCTCGACCTCCTACAATGAGCAGTTCTTC. Its protein is CASSSTSYNEQFF.

The CDR3 sequence is CASSDGTTNEKLFF. CDR3 in DNA: TGTGCCAGCAGCGACGGGACAACTAATGAAAAACTGTTTTTT. The rearrangement joins TRBV6-6 to TRBJ1-4, with D hard to call. Trimming pared 6 bases from V and 0 bases from J, leaving 8 bases between. This CDR3 comprises 14 residues. CDR1 and CDR2 from the germline V gene are MNHNY and SVGAGI (reference sequence).

This chain uses TRBV6-1 with TRBJ2-5, with a possible D match to TRBD1 (5 bases). Trimming stripped 0 bases from V and 5 bases from J, with 13 bases between. CDR1 is MNHNS and CDR2 is SASEGT in the germline V gene. The CDR3 is made up of 15 amino acids. CDR3 sequence: CASSEASQAGETQYF. In nucleotides, the CDR3 is TGTGCCAGCAGTGAAGCAAGTCAGGCAGGGGAGACCCAGTACTTC.

This CDR3 reads CASSLGSNTEAFF. CDR3 bases: TGTGCCAGCAGCTTAGGCTCGAACACTGAAGCTTTCTTT. V usage is TRBV7-9 and J usage is TRBJ1-1, with unresolved D. Between the trimmed V and J ends, which lost 1 base and 1 base, there was a span of 4 bases. Germline loops: CDR1 SEHNR, CDR2 FQNEAQ (reference sequence). This CDR3 contains 13 residues.

The chain has TRBV19 and TRBJ1-2; D unclear. Germline V gene sequence: CDR1 LNHDA, CDR2 SQIVND (reference sequence). This CDR3 region has 13 residues. V lost 0 bases to trimming and J lost 1 base, with 3 bases between them. CDR3 amino acids: CASSIEVNYGYTF. In DNA form, the CDR3 reads TGTGCCAGTAGTATAGAAGTTAACTATGGCTACACCTTC.

This sequence joins TRBV7-9 and TRBJ2-1; 10 bases fit TRBD2. Unmatched junction bases numbered 17, after V lost 6 bases and J lost 15 bases. CDR1 and CDR2 (germline): SEHNR, FQNEAQ (reference sequence). There are 15 residues in the CDR3. This CDR3 reads CASRLPGTSVDLLFF. Here the CDR3 DNA reads TGTGCCAGCAGGCTCCCCGGGACTAGCGTTGATTTGTTGTTCTTC.

V and J are TRBV7-2 and TRBJ2-5; D assignment may be TRBD1 or TRBD2 (7 bases each). The CDR3 loop spans 17 amino acids. V was pared by 4 bases and J by 2 bases, with 20 bases between. The V gene's germline CDR1 is SGHTA and CDR2 FQGNSA. CDR3 sequence: CASSSPPWGGQQETQYF. CDR3 DNA sequence: TGTGCCAGCAGCTCTCCCCCCTGGGGGGGACAGCAAGAGACCCAGTACTTC.

This chain joins TRBV6-5 and TRBJ2-7; 12 bases line up with TRBD1. This CDR3 has 16 amino acids. With 3 bases clipped from V and 4 bases from J, the junction kept 7 bases outside the gene matches. Germline values: CDR1 MNHEY, CDR2 SVGAGI. The CDR3: CASSYSGTGGWYEQYF. In DNA, the CDR3 is TGTGCCAGCAGTTATTCCGGGACAGGGGGCTGGTACGAGCAGTACTTC.